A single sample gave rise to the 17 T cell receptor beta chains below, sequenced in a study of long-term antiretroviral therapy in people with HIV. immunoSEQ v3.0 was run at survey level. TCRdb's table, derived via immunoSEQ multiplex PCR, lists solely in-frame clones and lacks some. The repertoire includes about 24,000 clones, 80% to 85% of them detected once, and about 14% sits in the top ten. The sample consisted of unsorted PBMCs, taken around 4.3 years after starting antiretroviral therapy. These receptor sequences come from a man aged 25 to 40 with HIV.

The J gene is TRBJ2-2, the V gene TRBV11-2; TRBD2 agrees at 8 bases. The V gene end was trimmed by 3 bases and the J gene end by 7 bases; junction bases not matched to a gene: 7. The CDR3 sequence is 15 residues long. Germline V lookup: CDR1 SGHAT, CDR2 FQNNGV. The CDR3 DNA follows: TGTGCCAGCAGCTTTCGGGGGGGCCATGGCGGGGAGCTGTTTTTT. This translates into CASSFRGGHGGELFF.

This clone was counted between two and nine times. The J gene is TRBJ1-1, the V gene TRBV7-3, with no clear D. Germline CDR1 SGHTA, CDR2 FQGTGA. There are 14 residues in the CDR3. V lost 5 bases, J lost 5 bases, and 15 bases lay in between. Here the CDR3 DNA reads TGTGCCAGCAGCCTCTACAAGGCGGATACTGAAGCTTTCTTT. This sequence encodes CASSLYKADTEAFF.

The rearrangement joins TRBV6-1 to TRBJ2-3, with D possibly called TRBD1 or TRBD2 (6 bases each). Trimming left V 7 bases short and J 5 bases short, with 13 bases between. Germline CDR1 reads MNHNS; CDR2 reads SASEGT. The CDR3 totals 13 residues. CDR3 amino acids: CASIIQGGDTQYF. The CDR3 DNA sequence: TGTGCCAGCATTATACAGGGAGGAGATACGCAGTATTTT.

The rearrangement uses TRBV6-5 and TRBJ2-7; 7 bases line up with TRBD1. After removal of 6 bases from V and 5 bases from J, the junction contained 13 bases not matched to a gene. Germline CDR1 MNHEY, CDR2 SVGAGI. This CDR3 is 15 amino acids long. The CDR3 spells CASRGVSQGDDEQYF. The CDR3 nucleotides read TGTGCCAGCAGGGGGGTGAGTCAGGGGGACGACGAGCAGTACTTC.

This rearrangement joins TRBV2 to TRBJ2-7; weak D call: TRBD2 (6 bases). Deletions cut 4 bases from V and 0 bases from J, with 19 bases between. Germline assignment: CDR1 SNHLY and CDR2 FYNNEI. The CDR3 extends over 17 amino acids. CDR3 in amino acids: CASSVSPTSPNSYEQYF. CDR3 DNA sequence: TGTGCCAGCAGTGTTTCCCCCACTAGCCCGAACTCCTACGAGCAGTACTTC.

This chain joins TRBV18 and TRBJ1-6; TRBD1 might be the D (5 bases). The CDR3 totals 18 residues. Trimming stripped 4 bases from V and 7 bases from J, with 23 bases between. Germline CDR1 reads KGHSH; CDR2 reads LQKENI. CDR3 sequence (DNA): TGTGCCAGCTCACGATCCAGGGTAGAGTCCCTAGACAATTCACCCCTCCACTTT. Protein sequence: CASSRSRVESLDNSPLHF.

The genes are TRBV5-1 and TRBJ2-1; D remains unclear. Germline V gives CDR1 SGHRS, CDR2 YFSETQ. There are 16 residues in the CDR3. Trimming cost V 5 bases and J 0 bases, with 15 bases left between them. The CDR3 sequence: CASRVLWRGSYNEQFF. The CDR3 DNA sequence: TGCGCCAGCAGGGTCCTGTGGCGTGGCTCCTACAATGAGCAGTTCTTC.

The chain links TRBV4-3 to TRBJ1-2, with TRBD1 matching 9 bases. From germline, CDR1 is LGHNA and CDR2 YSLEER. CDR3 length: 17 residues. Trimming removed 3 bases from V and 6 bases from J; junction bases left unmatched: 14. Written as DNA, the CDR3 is TGCGCCAGCAGCCAGAAAACCGGGACAGGGTCCCGTGATGGCTACACCTTC. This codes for CASSQKTGTGSRDGYTF.

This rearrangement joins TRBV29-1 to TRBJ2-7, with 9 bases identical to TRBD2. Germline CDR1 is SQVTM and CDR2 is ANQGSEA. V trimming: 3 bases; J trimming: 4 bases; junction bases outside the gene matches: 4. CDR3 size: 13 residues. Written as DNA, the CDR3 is TGCAGCGTTGAGGCGGGAGGGGGGTACGAGCAGTACTTC. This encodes CSVEAGGGYEQYF.

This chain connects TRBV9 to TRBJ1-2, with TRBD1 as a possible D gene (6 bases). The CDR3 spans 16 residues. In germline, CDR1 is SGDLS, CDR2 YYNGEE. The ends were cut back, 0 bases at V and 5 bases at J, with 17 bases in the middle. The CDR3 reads CASSVDGGDSSYGYTF. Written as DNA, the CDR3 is TGTGCCAGCAGCGTAGATGGGGGCGACAGTTCATATGGCTACACCTTC.

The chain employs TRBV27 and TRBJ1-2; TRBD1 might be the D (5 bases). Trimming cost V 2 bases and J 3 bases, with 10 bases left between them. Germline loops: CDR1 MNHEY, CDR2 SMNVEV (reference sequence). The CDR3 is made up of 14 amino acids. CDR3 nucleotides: TGTGCCAGCAGTTTAGGGGCGCATTACTATGGCTACACCTTC. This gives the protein CASSLGAHYYGYTF.

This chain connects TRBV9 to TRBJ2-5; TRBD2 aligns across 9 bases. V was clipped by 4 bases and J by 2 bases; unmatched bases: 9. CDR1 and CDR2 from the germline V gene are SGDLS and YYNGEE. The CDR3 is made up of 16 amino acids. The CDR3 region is CASSLPGLAGQETQYF. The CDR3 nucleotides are TGTGCCAGCAGCTTACCGGGGCTAGCGGGGCAAGAGACCCAGTACTTC. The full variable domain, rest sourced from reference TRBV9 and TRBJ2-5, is DSGVTQTPKHLITATGQRVTLRCSPRSGDLSVYWYQQSLDQGLQFLIQYYNGEERAKGNILERFSAQQFPDLHSELNLSSLELGDSALYFCASSLPGLAGQETQYFGPGTRLLVL.

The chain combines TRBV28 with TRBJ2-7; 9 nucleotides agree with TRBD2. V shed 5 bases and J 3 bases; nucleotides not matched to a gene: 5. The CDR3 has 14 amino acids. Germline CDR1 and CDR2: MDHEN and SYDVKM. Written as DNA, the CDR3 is TGTGCCAGCAGTCCAAGGACTAGCGTCTACGAGCAGTACTTC. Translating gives CASSPRTSVYEQYF. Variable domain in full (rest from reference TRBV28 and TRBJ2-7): DVKVTQSSRYLVKRTGEKVFLECVQDMDHENMFWYRQDPGLGLRLIYFSYDVKMKEKGDIPEGYSVSREKKERFSLILESASTNQTSMYLCASSPRTSVYEQYFGPGTRLTVT.

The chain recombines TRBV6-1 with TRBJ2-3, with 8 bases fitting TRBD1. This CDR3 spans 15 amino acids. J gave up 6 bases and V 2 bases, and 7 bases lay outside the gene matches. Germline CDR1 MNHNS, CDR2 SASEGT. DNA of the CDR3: TGTGCCAGCAGTGAATACCAGGGGGCGGTCGATACGCAGTATTTT. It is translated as CASSEYQGAVDTQYF.

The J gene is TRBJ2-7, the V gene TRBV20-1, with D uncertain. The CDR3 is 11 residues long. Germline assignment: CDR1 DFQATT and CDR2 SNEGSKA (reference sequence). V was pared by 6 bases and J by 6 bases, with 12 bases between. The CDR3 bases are TGCAGTGCCCCAGGCGGTGGCGAGCAGTACTTC. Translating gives CSAPGGGEQYF.

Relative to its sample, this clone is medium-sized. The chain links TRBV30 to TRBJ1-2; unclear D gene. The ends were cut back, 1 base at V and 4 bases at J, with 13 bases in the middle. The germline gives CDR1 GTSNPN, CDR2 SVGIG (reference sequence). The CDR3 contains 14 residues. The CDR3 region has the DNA TGTGCCTGGAGTGATACAGTTCCGAGCTATGGCTACACCTTC. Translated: CAWSDTVPSYGYTF.

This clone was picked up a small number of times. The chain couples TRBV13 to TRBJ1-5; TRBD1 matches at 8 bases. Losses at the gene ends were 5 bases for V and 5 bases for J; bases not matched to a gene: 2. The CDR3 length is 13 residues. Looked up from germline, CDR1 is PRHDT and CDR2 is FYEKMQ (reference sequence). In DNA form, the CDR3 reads TGTGCCAGCAGCGACAGGGGAGATCAGCCCCAGCATTTT. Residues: CASSDRGDQPQHF.